This is a list of T cell receptor beta chains from one sample in a study of shared T cell receptors in the human thymus. Measured with immunoSEQ multiplex PCR; TCRdb has only the in-frame clones, and not every one. The sample gives about 730,000 clones, approximately 83% of which show up once; about 0.011% is in the top ten. This same sample was also taken into another study, of human thymus T cells.

The sample was thymocytes. Source of these receptors: a girl under three years old with a congenital heart defect. Both conserved end residues are part of each CDR3. Each record gives: CDR3 DNA, CDR3 protein, J gene, D gene, clone size, V gene. A D gene is named only where the DNA matches it firmly. Size is stated for part of the rows, as once, few or many counts, or as a class when the clone is expanded.

DNA: TGTGCCAGCAGCGTAACCGAGAGGGGGCGGGTCGGGCAGTACTTC; CDR3: CASSVTERGRVGQYF; J: TRBJ2-7; D: TRBD1; size: NA; V: TRBV9
DNA: TGTGCCAGCAGCTTAGGGAGGGCTCTGGGGGAGAACACTGAAGCTTTCTTT; CDR3: CASSLGRALGENTEAFF; J: TRBJ1-1; D: NA; size: NA; V: TRBV7-2
DNA: TGCGCCAGCAGCTTGTTCGAACGGGCCGGGCAGGACAATACTCAAGGCACAGATACGCAGTATTTT; CDR3: CASSLFERAGQDNTQGTDTQYF; J: TRBJ2-3; D: NA; size: few; V: TRBV5-1
DNA: TGTGCCAGCAGTGCGTGGAGGAGCGGGGAGGCGGAGACCCAGTACTTC; CDR3: CASSAWRSGEAETQYF; J: TRBJ2-5; D: TRBD2; size: NA; V: TRBV2
DNA: TGTGCCAGCAGTGGGACTAGCGGGGGCCTTGCAGACAATGAGCAGTTCTTC; CDR3: CASSGTSGGLADNEQFF; J: TRBJ2-1; D: TRBD2; size: once; V: TRBV7-9
DNA: TGTGCCAGCAACTCGGAGACAGGGGTGTATGGCTACACCTTC; CDR3: CASNSETGVYGYTF; J: TRBJ1-2; D: TRBD1; size: NA; V: TRBV5-6
DNA: TGCGCCAGCAGCCCCGCTAAGGGGGTGGGCACTGAAGCTTTCTTT; CDR3: CASSPAKGVGTEAFF; J: TRBJ1-1; D: NA; size: NA; V: TRBV4-1
DNA: TGTGCCAGCAGCTCGGGACGCAAGAGCGGGACCTCCCGGACAGATACGCAGTATTTT; CDR3: CASSSGRKSGTSRTDTQYF; J: TRBJ2-3; D: TRBD2; size: NA; V: TRBV7-2
DNA: TGCGCCAGCACTCTGGAAGGGGGCGTCTATGGCTACACCTTC; CDR3: CASTLEGGVYGYTF; J: TRBJ1-2; D: TRBD1; size: NA; V: TRBV5-1
DNA: TGTGCCATCAGTGAGTCGAGAAGGACGGGAGAGCTAAGGGGAACTGAAGCTTTCTTT; CDR3: CAISESRRTGELRGTEAFF; J: TRBJ1-1; D: NA; size: NA; V: TRBV10-3
DNA: TGTGCCAGCAGCTTAATCACGGTCACAGATACGCAGTATTTT; CDR3: CASSLITVTDTQYF; J: TRBJ2-3; D: NA; size: NA; V: TRBV11-2
DNA: TGCGCCAGCAGCCAATATGGGACAGGTAACGAGCAGTACTTC; CDR3: CASSQYGTGNEQYF; J: TRBJ2-7; D: TRBD1; size: NA; V: TRBV4-3
DNA: TGTGCCAGTAGTATAATGGGGAGGACTAATGAAAAACTGTTTTTT; CDR3: CASSIMGRTNEKLFF; J: TRBJ1-4; D: NA; size: NA; V: TRBV19
DNA: TGTGCCATCAGTGAGTCCCGCGGGGGAGGGCCTAGTTCGTCCTACAATGAGCAGTTCTTC; CDR3: CAISESRGGGPSSSYNEQFF; J: TRBJ2-1; D: TRBD2; size: NA; V: TRBV10-3
DNA: TGTGCCAGCAGCGTAGTAGACAGGGCGGTCGGAGGCTACACCTTC; CDR3: CASSVVDRAVGGYTF; J: TRBJ1-2; D: TRBD1; size: NA; V: TRBV9